Listed below are T cell receptor beta chains from one sample, sequenced in a study of glioma-infiltrating T cells. TCRdb reprocessed the multiplex PCR reads via MiXCR and lists one record per CDR3 protein. In the table there are 300,000 to 450,000 distinct CDR3 sequences, about 40% of which are singletons. Sequencing used glioma tissue, nonneoplastic brain tissue, or PBMCs (not recorded which). These receptors were taken from a human donor with low-grade glioma or glioblastoma, undergoing nonglioma brain surgery, or in good health (not recorded which). Each CDR3 is given with its conserved first and last residue. D genes are given only for firm matches. For some rows the clone size is stated as once, few or many, or as a class when expanded; others skip it.

d_call j_call clone_size v_call cdr3_nt cdr3_aa
TRBD2 TRBJ2-5 NA TRBV7-8 TGTGCCAGCAGCCCTAGTACTAGCGGGAGGTGGGCAGAGACCCAGTACTTC CASSPSTSGRWAETQYF
NA TRBJ2-1 NA TRBV7-6 TGTGCCAGCAGTCTCAGTCCCTACAGGGCTCCCCAAGCCTACAATGAGCAGTTCTTC CASSLSPYRAPQAYNEQFF
TRBD2 TRBJ2-3 NA TRBV29-1 TGCAGCGTTGCCAGCGGGAGTTTCGCAGATACGCAGTATTTT CSVASGSFADTQYF
TRBD2 TRBJ2-7 NA TRBV7-2 TGTGCCAGCAGCTTATGGGGTCTAGCGGCTTACGAGCAGTACTTC CASSLWGLAAYEQYF
NA TRBJ1-1 many TRBV5-4 TGTGCCAGCAGCTTACAGGCCATGAACACTGAAGCTTTCTTT CASSLQAMNTEAFF
NA TRBJ2-2 few TRBV10-3 TGTGCCATCAGTGACGGGACACAAAACACCGGGGAGCTGTTTTTT CAISDGTQNTGELFF
TRBD1 TRBJ1-2 NA TRBV14 TGTGCCAGCAGCTTCCGGACAGGGGACCCTAACTATGGCTACACCTTC CASSFRTGDPNYGYTF
NA TRBJ2-7 few TRBV20-1 TGCAGTGCTAGATGGTTGGAGGGGCAAAGCTCCTACGAGCAGTACTTC CSARWLEGQSSYEQYF
NA TRBJ2-3 NA TRBV7-2 TGTGCCAGCAGCTTCTCGGGGCCCCTTTGGGGTACGCAGTATTTT CASSFSGPLWGTQYF
NA TRBJ2-1 NA TRBV20-1 TGCAGTGCCCCTTCAAGGCAGGGAACCTACAATGAGCAGTTCTTC CSAPSRQGTYNEQFF
TRBD1 TRBJ1-1 NA TRBV4-1 TGCGCCAGCAGCCAACCGGACAGGTCTGCTAAAGCTTTCTTT CASSQPDRSAKAFF
TRBD2 TRBJ2-3 NA TRBV4-2 TGTGCCAGCAGCGCAACTAGCGGGAGTCCAGATACGCAGTATTTT CASSATSGSPDTQYF
TRBD2 TRBJ2-1 NA TRBV4-3 TGCGCCAGCAGCCCTTTAGTAGCGGGAGTGGGTGAGCAGTTCTTC CASSPLVAGVGEQFF
NA TRBJ2-3 many TRBV27 TGTGCCAGCAGTTCGTTTACCTTAAGCACAGATACGCAGTATTTT CASSSFTLSTDTQYF
NA TRBJ2-3 NA TRBV28 TGTGCCAGCAGTTTGCCGGGCGCGGCACAGATGTCGGGCACAGATACGCAGTATTTT CASSLPGAAQMSGTDTQYF
TRBD2 TRBJ2-7 NA TRBV4-1 TGCGCCAGCAGCCAAGATCAACTAGCGGGCGTCCTCCCCTACGAGCAGTACTTC CASSQDQLAGVLPYEQYF